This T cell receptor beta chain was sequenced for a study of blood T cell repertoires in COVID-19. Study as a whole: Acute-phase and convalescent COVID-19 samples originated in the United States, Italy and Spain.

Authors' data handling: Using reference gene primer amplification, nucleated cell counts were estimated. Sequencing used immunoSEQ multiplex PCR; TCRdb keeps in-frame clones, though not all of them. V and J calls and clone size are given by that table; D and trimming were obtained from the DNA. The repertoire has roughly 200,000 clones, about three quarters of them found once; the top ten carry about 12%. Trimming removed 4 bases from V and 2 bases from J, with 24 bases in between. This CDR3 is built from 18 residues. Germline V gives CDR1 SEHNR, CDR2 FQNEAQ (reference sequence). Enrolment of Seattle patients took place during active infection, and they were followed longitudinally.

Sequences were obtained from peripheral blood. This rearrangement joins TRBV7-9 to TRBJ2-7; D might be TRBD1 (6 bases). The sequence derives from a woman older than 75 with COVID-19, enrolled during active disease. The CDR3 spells CASSSPATSTGDPYEQYF. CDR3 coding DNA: TGTGCCAGCAGCTCACCCGCAACCTCGACAGGAGACCCCTACGAGCAGTACTTC.